This TCR beta chain was documented in a study of tissue T cells after allogeneic stem cell transplantation. Whole-study findings and limits: Within patients, tissue anatomy strongly shaped TCR repertoire composition.

Of note for this clone: Its antigen is unknown. Gene and germline names: mouse. The sequenced fragment ends 1 residue before the CDR3 boundary, so the rest is inferred from the germline J gene.

Time point defined: mouse harvest day 7 after allogeneic transplant. Each mouse received 10^7 T-cell-depleted marrow cells plus 10^6 splenic CD5+ T cells by tail vein. Sequencing of TCRbeta CDR3 at survey depth gave sequences and template counts. Libraries were prepared by immunoSEQ multiplex PCR; TCRdb keeps only in-frame clonotypes and omits some of them. The repertoire holds roughly 7,700 clones, with roughly 46% as singletons. The germline V gene has CDR1 SNHLY and CDR2 FYNGKV (reference sequence). The CDR3 spans 12 residues. V was trimmed by 4 bases and J by 10 bases, leaving 11 bases between them.

The V and J genes are TRBV3 and TRBJ1-3; D perhaps matches TRBD1 (6 bases). This sequence was found in a female BALB/c mouse given C57BL/6 T cells with graft-versus-host disease after an allogeneic hematopoietic cell transplant. The sample consisted of skin. CDR3 DNA, as far as it was read: TGTGCCAGCAGCTCCGGGACAAGAACGCTCTAT. This sequence encodes CASSSGTRTLY. In full, the CDR3 is CASSSGTRTLYF.